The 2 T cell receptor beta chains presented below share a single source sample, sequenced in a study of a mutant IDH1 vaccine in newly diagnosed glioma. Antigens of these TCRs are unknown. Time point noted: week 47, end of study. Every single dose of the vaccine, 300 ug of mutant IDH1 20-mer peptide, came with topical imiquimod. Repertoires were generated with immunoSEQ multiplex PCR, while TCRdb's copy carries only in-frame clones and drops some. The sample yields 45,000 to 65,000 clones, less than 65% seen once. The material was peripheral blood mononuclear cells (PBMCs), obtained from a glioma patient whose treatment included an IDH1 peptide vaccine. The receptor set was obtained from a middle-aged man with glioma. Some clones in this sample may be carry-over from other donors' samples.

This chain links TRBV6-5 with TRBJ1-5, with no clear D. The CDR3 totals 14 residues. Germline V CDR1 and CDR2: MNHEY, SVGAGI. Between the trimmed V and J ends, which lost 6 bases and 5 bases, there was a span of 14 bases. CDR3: CASSAEGIYQPQHF. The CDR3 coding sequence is TGTGCCAGCAGCGCGGAAGGTATTTATCAGCCCCAGCATTTT.

The CDR3 DNA is TGTGCCAGCACTCCCGAGAGGACGGCAGGGCGTAGGAATGAGCAGTTCTTC. It is translated as CASTPERTAGRRNEQFF. The chain joins TRBV2 to TRBJ2-1; possible D gene TRBD1, 5 bases. The CDR3 is made up of 17 amino acids. Germline V CDR1 and CDR2: SNHLY, FYNNEI. V shed 7 bases and J shed 7 bases, with 26 bases lying between them.